The 32 T cell receptor beta chains reported below all come from one sample, sequenced in a study of T cell responses to AZD1222 COVID-19 vaccine (dated by TCRdb to the early 2020s). The time point label, read with the paper, signifies: baseline before first vaccination. Library method: the immunoSEQ multiplex PCR assay. This is the immuneACCESS table as TCRdb keeps it, with only in-frame sequences that have V and J called. A part of the clones is gone; compared with another copy, unresolved V genes explain less than half, and the rest is unexplained. In all, the sample holds more than 150,000 clones, and 88% of those were seen once. The ten largest clones represent around 0.5% of the sample. The material was peripheral blood, obtained on day 0 of AZD1222 vaccination. The receptors were sampled from an adult in good health.

The chain recombines TRBV28 with TRBJ1-2; no clear D gene. The CDR3 consists of 13 residues. The germline V and J ends were trimmed by 2 bases and 0 bases, with 4 bases remaining between them. Germline CDR1 reads MDHEN; CDR2 reads SYDVKM. CDR3 in DNA: TGTGCCAGCAGTTTAAGCGCTAACTATGGCTACACCTTC. It yields the protein CASSLSANYGYTF.

V gene TRBV13 combines with J gene TRBJ1-1, with D maybe TRBD1 (6 bases). V shed 5 bases and J shed 6 bases, with 13 bases lying between them. CDR3 size: 13 residues. Germline V CDR1 and CDR2: PRHDT, FYEKMQ (reference sequence). CDR3 nucleotides: TGTGCCAGCAGCCGCGGGGGGCTTCCTGAAGCTTTCTTT. Its protein product is CASSRGGLPEAFF.

The chain carries TRBV5-1 and TRBJ1-2; possibly TRBD1 for D (6 bases). V dropped 3 bases and J dropped 8 bases, with 20 bases sitting between them. The CDR3 totals 15 residues. In germline, CDR1 is SGHRS, CDR2 YFSETQ. The CDR3 reads CASSSVSTGKGGYTF. Written as DNA, the CDR3 is TGCGCCAGCAGCTCCGTCTCTACAGGGAAGGGCGGCTACACCTTC.

The genes are TRBV2 and TRBJ2-5, with 7 bases identical to TRBD2. The CDR3 has 16 residues. In germline, CDR1 is SNHLY, CDR2 FYNNEI. V lost 0 bases to trimming and J lost 2 bases; unmatched junction nucleotides: 6. CDR3 protein: CASSEAPSGGQETQYF. In DNA form, the CDR3 reads TGTGCCAGCAGTGAAGCACCTAGCGGCGGACAAGAGACCCAGTACTTC.

V and J are TRBV7-9 and TRBJ2-2; a possible D gene is TRBD2 (5 bases). The CDR3 is 11 amino acids. Between the trimmed V and J ends, which lost 7 bases and 11 bases, there was a span of 11 bases. Germline V gene data show CDR1 as SEHNR and CDR2 as FQNEAQ (reference sequence). The CDR3 is CASNPPGELFF. In DNA form, the CDR3 reads TGTGCCAGCAACCCACCGGGAGAGCTGTTTTTT.

The chain couples TRBV10-1 to TRBJ2-2; the D gene is possibly TRBD1 (5 bases). This CDR3 comprises 18 residues. Germline V lookup: CDR1 WNHNN, CDR2 SYGVQD (reference sequence). Between the trimmed V and J ends, which lost 6 bases and 6 bases, there was a span of 26 bases. The CDR3, as DNA: TGCGCCAGCAGCCTATCGGTATTGGGGCCCCCATCGGCCGGGGAGCTGTTTTTT. Amino acids: CASSLSVLGPPSAGELFF.

This chain links TRBV19 with TRBJ1-5; the D gene is possibly TRBD1 (5 bases). V lost 10 bases and J lost 0, with 19 bases in between. This CDR3 contains 16 residues. Germline V lookup: CDR1 LNHDA, CDR2 SQIVND (reference sequence). This CDR3 reads CATRPRGVGSNQPQHF. The CDR3 bases are TGTGCCACCAGACCCCGGGGGGTCGGTAGCAATCAGCCCCAGCATTTT.

This sequence joins TRBV3-1 (or the pseudogene TRBV3-2) and TRBJ2-5; no reliable D call. Germline CDR1 is LGHDT and CDR2 is YNNKEL (reference sequence). CDR3 size: 12 residues. The V end was cut by 5 bases, the J end by 4 bases, with 8 bases between. CDR3 amino acids: CASSEPRETQYF. CDR3 coding DNA: TGTGCCAGCAGCGAGCCCCGAGAGACCCAGTACTTC.

The chain links TRBV10-3 to TRBJ1-1; D uncertain. Trimming cost V 10 bases and J 2 bases, with 14 bases left between them. This CDR3 comprises 13 residues. Germline V gene lookup returns CDR1 ENHRY and CDR2 SYGVKD. CDR3 residues: CATLAEINTEAFF. CDR3 nucleotides: TGTGCCACCCTGGCGGAGATTAACACTGAAGCTTTCTTT.

This sequence joins TRBV10-2 and TRBJ1-5, with D possibly being TRBD1 (6 bases). CDR1 and CDR2 from the germline V gene are WSHSY and SAAADI. This CDR3 spans 16 amino acids. V was shortened by 5 bases and J by 4 bases, with 18 bases between the two germline ends. The CDR3 bases are TGCGCCAGCAGTTATGGGGGCTCGACAGTGAATCAGCCCCAGCATTTT. It translates to CASSYGGSTVNQPQHF.

V usage is TRBV4-1 and J usage is TRBJ1-5; a weak D match, TRBD1 (5 bases). V was trimmed by 0 bases and J by 2 bases, leaving 11 bases between them. This CDR3 region has 16 residues. From germline, CDR1 is MGHRA and CDR2 YSYEKL. CDR3 nucleotide sequence: TGCGCCAGCAGCCAAGAGTGGGGCCGTGGCAATCAGCCCCAGCATTTT. Its protein product is CASSQEWGRGNQPQHF.

This chain links TRBV5-1 with TRBJ2-3; D gene uncertain. The V gene lost 0 bases and the J gene lost 8 bases, with 10 bases spanning the gap. The CDR3 consists of 13 residues. CDR1 and CDR2 from the germline V gene are SGHRS and YFSETQ. CDR3 sequence (DNA): TGCGCCAGCAGCTTGGCCTTAGCTTTTACGCAGTATTTT. It specifies CASSLALAFTQYF.

V usage is TRBV28 and J usage is TRBJ2-1; possible D gene TRBD2, 6 bases. The germline V gene encodes CDR1 MDHEN and CDR2 SYDVKM. V was trimmed by 3 bases and J by 14 bases, leaving 11 bases between them. The CDR3 is made up of 11 amino acids. For the CDR3, the DNA is TGTGCCAGCAGTTTGAGACTAGATAAGTTCTTC. Protein: CASSLRLDKFF. The full variable domain, with the rest looked up from reference TRBV28 and TRBJ2-1, is DVKVTQSSRYLVKRTGEKVFLECVQDMDHENMFWYRQDPGLGLRLIYFSYDVKMKEKGDIPEGYSVSREKKERFSLILESASTNQTSMYLCASSLRLDKFFGPGTRLTVL.

V is TRBV5-1 and J is TRBJ1-5, with 7 bases fitting TRBD1. After removal of 4 bases from V and 2 bases from J, the junction contained 3 bases not matched to a gene. The CDR3 is 14 residues long. Germline values: CDR1 SGHRS, CDR2 YFSETQ. CDR3 protein: CASSPRGGNQPQHF. CDR3 DNA: TGCGCCAGCAGCCCCAGGGGGGGCAATCAGCCCCAGCATTTT. The full variable domain, completed using reference TRBV5-1 and TRBJ1-5, is KAGVTQTPRYLIKTRGQQVTLSCSPISGHRSVSWYQQTPGQGLQFLFEYFSETQRNKGNFPGRFSGRQFSNSRSEMNVSTLELGDSALYLCASSPRGGNQPQHFGDGTRLSIL.

The V and J genes are TRBV11-3 and TRBJ2-2, with TRBD2 as a possible D gene (6 bases). With 5 bases removed from V and 0 bases from J, the gap between germline ends came to 7 bases. The CDR3 runs to 14 residues. The germline CDR1 and CDR2 sequences are SGHNT and YENEEA. The CDR3 DNA reads as TGTGCCAGCAGCGGAGGGTCGAACACCGGGGAGCTGTTTTTT. It translates to CASSGGSNTGELFF. Supplemented by reference TRBV11-3 and TRBJ2-2, the full variable domain reads EAGVVQSPRYKIIEKKQPVAFWCNPISGHNTLYWYLQNLGQGPELLIRYENEEAVDDSQLPKDRFSAERLKGVDSTLKIQPAELGDSAVYLCASSGGSNTGELFFGEGSRLTVL.

About this clone itself: Sequence at one end of the junction differs from germline and may be a read error. V gene TRBV28 combines with J gene TRBJ1-6; the match to TRBD1 covers 8 bases. There are 19 residues in the CDR3. Germline CDR1 is MDHEN and CDR2 is SYDVKM. The CDR3 loop reads CVSSLSWNRGYGNNSPLHF. For the CDR3, the DNA is TGTGTCAGCAGTTTATCGTGGAACAGGGGGTATGGGAATAATTCACCCCTCCACTTT.

This sequence joins TRBV6-2 or TRBV6-3 and TRBJ2-1; 14 bases line up with TRBD2. The germline gives CDR1 MNHEY, CDR2 SVGEGT. The trim removed 4 bases at V and 0 bases at J, leaving 11 bases unmatched. The CDR3 consists of 20 residues. The CDR3: CASSWDRTSGGPSSYNEQFF. For the CDR3, the DNA is TGTGCCAGCAGTTGGGACCGGACTAGCGGGGGGCCAAGCTCCTACAATGAGCAGTTCTTC.

Turning to this clone: This sample includes further DNA sequences coding for the same CDR3. This rearrangement joins TRBV7-3 to TRBJ1-2; D might be TRBD1 (6 bases). The CDR3 sequence is 13 residues long. Trimming shortened V by 5 bases and J by 2 bases, and 9 bases separated the two germline ends. Per the germline V gene, CDR1 is SGHTA and CDR2 is FQGTGA. The CDR3 DNA reads as TGTGCCAGCAGCCCCGACAGGAACTATGGCTACACCTTC. It encodes CASSPDRNYGYTF.

J is TRBJ1-1 and V is TRBV29-1; possibly TRBD1 for D (6 bases). V lost 6 bases and J lost 2, with 13 bases in between. Germline values: CDR1 SQVTM, CDR2 ANQGSEA. The length of the CDR3 is 13 residues. CDR3 amino acids: CSVKQGLNTEAFF. Written as DNA, the CDR3 is TGCAGCGTAAAACAGGGACTTAACACTGAAGCTTTCTTT.

This clone was detected only a few times. V gene TRBV4-1 combines with J gene TRBJ1-2; 9 bases map to TRBD1. The CDR3 has 17 residues. The germline CDR1 and CDR2 sequences are MGHRA and YSYEKL. V lost 0 bases to trimming and J lost 4 bases; unmatched junction nucleotides: 9. DNA of the CDR3: TGCGCCAGCAGCCAAGATCTAACAGGGGGCGAGCTCTATGGCTACACCTTC. Protein: CASSQDLTGGELYGYTF.

The chain is built from TRBV5-1 and TRBJ2-3; the match to TRBD2 covers 7 bases. Germline V gene lookup returns CDR1 SGHRS and CDR2 YFSETQ. This CDR3 comprises 15 residues. The J segment lost 3 bases and the V segment lost 0 bases, leaving 4 bases of the junction unmatched. CDR3 amino acids: CASSLGTRATDTQYF. The DNA of the CDR3 is TGCGCCAGCAGCTTGGGGACTAGGGCTACAGATACGCAGTATTTT.

This chain uses TRBV5-1 with TRBJ1-3; no clear D gene. Per germline, CDR1 SGHRS and CDR2 YFSETQ. The CDR3 length is 15 residues. Deletions cut 7 bases from V and 4 bases from J, with 18 bases between. In DNA form, the CDR3 reads TGCGCCAGCCGCCCGTTGGACTTTTGGGGAAACACCATATATTTT. This gives the protein CASRPLDFWGNTIYF.

The chain recombines TRBV4-1 with TRBJ2-1; D remains ambiguous. With 0 bases removed from V and 8 bases from J, the gap between germline ends came to 8 bases. From germline, CDR1 is MGHRA and CDR2 YSYEKL. This CDR3 region has 13 residues. CDR3 region: CASSQEQRYEQFF. The CDR3 DNA is TGCGCCAGCAGCCAAGAACAGCGATATGAGCAGTTCTTC.

The chain combines TRBV5-6 with TRBJ1-5, with TRBD1 identical over 7 bases. The CDR3 consists of 16 residues. Germline V gene sequence: CDR1 SGHDT, CDR2 YYEEEE. The V segment lost 3 bases and the J segment 1 base; nucleotides outside the gene matches: 7. The CDR3 bases are TGTGCCAGCAGCTACTTTGACAGGGACAGCAATCAGCCCCAGCATTTT. Its protein product is CASSYFDRDSNQPQHF.

The chain recombines TRBV29-1 with TRBJ2-7, with D unresolved. V was shortened by 6 bases and J by 5 bases, with 8 bases between the two germline ends. Per germline, CDR1 SQVTM and CDR2 ANQGSEA. CDR3 length: 10 residues. DNA of the CDR3: TGCAGCGTCCTAGAGCACGAGCAGTACTTC. This codes for CSVLEHEQYF.

The rearrangement joins TRBV4-2 to TRBJ1-1; D is unclear. Per the germline V gene, CDR1 is LGHNA and CDR2 is YNFKEQ. The CDR3 has 14 amino acids. Trimming took 0 bases from V and 1 from J, leaving 6 bases between them. The CDR3 nucleotides read TGTGCCAGCAGCCAAGAATATAGGAACACTGAAGCTTTCTTT. As protein: CASSQEYRNTEAFF.

This clone was observed a handful of times. This chain joins TRBV29-1 and TRBJ1-2; D remains ambiguous. In germline, CDR1 is SQVTM, CDR2 ANQGSEA. V dropped 4 bases and J dropped 0 bases, with 9 bases sitting between them. There are 13 residues in the CDR3. CDR3 bases: TGCAGCGTTGCGAACGGTCCTAACTATGGCTACACCTTC. Translated, it gives CSVANGPNYGYTF. Combining the CDR3 with reference TRBV29-1 and TRBJ1-2 gives the whole variable domain SAVISQKPSRDICQRGTSLTIQCQVDSQVTMMFWYRQQPGQSLTLIATANQGSEATYESGFVIDKFPISRPNLTFSTLTVSNMSPEDSSIYLCSVANGPNYGYTFGSGTRLTVV.

CDR3 loop: CASSYGYSNQPQHF. CDR3 nucleotides: TGTGCCAGCAGTTACGGATATAGCAATCAGCCCCAGCATTTT. This sequence joins TRBV6-2 or TRBV6-3 and TRBJ1-5; D call uncertain. Germline lookup yields CDR1 MNHEY and CDR2 SVGEGT. Trimming removed 2 bases from V and 0 bases from J, with 5 bases in between. This CDR3 spans 14 amino acids.

The V and J genes are TRBV28 and TRBJ2-1; 10 bases are a match to TRBD1. The V segment lost 10 bases and the J segment 7 bases; nucleotides outside the gene matches: 16. The CDR3 loop spans 16 amino acids. In germline, CDR1 is MDHEN, CDR2 SYDVKM. For the CDR3, the DNA is TGTGCCATCCAAAAGTCCACCGGGACAGGGGTAAATGAGCAGTTCTTC. Its translation: CAIQKSTGTGVNEQFF.

The V call is TRBV2, the J call TRBJ1-4; D is perhaps TRBD1 (6 bases). This CDR3 is built from 15 residues. V was clipped by 2 bases and J by 7 bases, with 14 bases between them. The germline gives CDR1 SNHLY, CDR2 FYNNEI. CDR3 loop: CASSETGAPGEKLFF. CDR3 nucleotides: TGTGCCAGCAGTGAAACGGGGGCGCCGGGTGAAAAACTGTTTTTT.

The rearrangement uses TRBV5-6 and TRBJ1-2, with a tentative D call TRBD1 (5 bases). Germline V CDR1 and CDR2: SGHDT, YYEEEE. The CDR3 has 15 residues. V dropped 2 bases and J dropped 6 bases, with 17 bases sitting between them. For the CDR3, the DNA is TGTGCCAGCAGCTTAACGCTCGAGGGGCTGGATGGCTACACCTTC. Amino acid sequence: CASSLTLEGLDGYTF.

This clone was picked up one time. The genes are TRBV28 and TRBJ2-7; 7 nucleotides line up with TRBD2. CDR1 is MDHEN, CDR2 SYDVKM, per germline. The CDR3 spans 13 residues. Trimming at V came to 7 bases and at J to 5 bases, leaving 8 bases not matched to a gene. For the CDR3, the DNA is TGTGCCAGCATCCCCCCAAGCGGGGACGAGCAGTACTTC. It codes for CASIPPSGDEQYF. The whole variable domain, remainder taken from reference TRBV28 and TRBJ2-7, is DVKVTQSSRYLVKRTGEKVFLECVQDMDHENMFWYRQDPGLGLRLIYFSYDVKMKEKGDIPEGYSVSREKKERFSLILESASTNQTSMYLCASIPPSGDEQYFGPGTRLTVT.